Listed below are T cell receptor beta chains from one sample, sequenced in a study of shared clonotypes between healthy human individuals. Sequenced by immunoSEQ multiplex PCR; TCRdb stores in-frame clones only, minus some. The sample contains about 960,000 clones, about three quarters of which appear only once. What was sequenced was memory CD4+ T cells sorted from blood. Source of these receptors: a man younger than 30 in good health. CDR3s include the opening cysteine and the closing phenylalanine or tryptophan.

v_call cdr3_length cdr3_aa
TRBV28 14 CASSLSAGGETQYF
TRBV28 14 CASVSGREGNIQYF
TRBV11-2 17 CASSPEWVISGANVLTF
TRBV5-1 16 CASSLEAGGPTDTQYF
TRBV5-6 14 CASSYGDRGGELFF
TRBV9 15 CASSPRTGVNTEAFF
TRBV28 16 CASSLGATLLKNIQYF
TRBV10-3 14 CAISGGVGTSPLHF
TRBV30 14 CAWSAGNRDSPLHF
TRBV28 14 CASRSYAGRNEQFF
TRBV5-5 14 CASRRQGSSGPQYF
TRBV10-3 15 CAISEKDGFWETQYF
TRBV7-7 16 CASSPRTGGYTGELFF
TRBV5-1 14 CASSLNGGIDEQYF
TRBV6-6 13 CASSPGLVTEAFF
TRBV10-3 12 CAISGQGGGYTF
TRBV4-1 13 CAILPGQGHEQYF
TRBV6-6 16 CASSSRTGKVVYEQYF
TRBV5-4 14 CASSLTVANTEAFF
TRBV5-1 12 CASSLDRHEQYF
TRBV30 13 CAWSVTGTGELFF
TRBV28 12 CASNSPPYEQYF
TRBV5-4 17 CASSLQSYRGLPYGYTF
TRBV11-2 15 CASSLVLGNTGELFF
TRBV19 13 CASAGDGKETQYF
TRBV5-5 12 CASSHDRVRAFF
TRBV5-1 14 CASRRQGGVHEQYF
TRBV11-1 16 CASSRASGGAGETQYF
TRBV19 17 CASSIGLGRGSFTEAFF
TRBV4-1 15 CASSQYRDTNTEAFF
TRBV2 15 CASRIGTENTGELFF
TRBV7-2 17 CASSRTQGRGRNYGYTF
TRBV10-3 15 CAISESVDREVEAFF
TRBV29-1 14 CSVDKTGQAYEQYF
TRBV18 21 CASSPQGTMGSARATNEKLFF
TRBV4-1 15 CASSQDGQGGNTIYF
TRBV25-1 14 CASSGKSYNSPLHF
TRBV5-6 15 CASTLLTDDTGELFF
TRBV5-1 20 CASSWGTSGRAFLRTDTQYF
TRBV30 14 CAWSTGTVVYGYTF